Shown below are 20 T cell receptor beta chains from a single sample sequenced in a study of blood T cell repertoires in COVID-19. Assay used: immunoSEQ multiplex PCR; TCRdb lists only in-frame clones, some missing. The data show about 210,000 clones, approximately 90% seen once. The sequencing sample was made of PBMCs or T cells enriched from blood (not recorded which). Receptor source: a man aged 18 to 29 with acute COVID-19.

This clone occurred once. This chain joins TRBV4-2 and TRBJ1-6; D call uncertain. Trimming took 0 bases from V and 7 from J, leaving 10 bases between them. This CDR3 is 15 amino acids long. Germline-derived CDR1 and CDR2 are LGHNA and YNFKEQ. CDR3 coding DNA: TGTGCCAGCAGCCAAGAGAGGCAAGAGAATTCACCCCTCCACTTT. Encoded protein: CASSQERQENSPLHF.

The gene calls are TRBV5-8 and TRBJ2-3, with 7 positions matching TRBD1. Germline V gene sequence: CDR1 SGHTS, CDR2 YDEGEE. Germline trimming cut 2 bases from V and 1 base from J; bases unmatched to any gene: 1. This CDR3 is 14 amino acids long. CDR3 loop: CASSFGQGTDTQYF. The CDR3 DNA reads TGTGCCAGCAGCTTTGGACAGGGCACAGATACGCAGTATTTT. Looking up the rest from reference TRBV5-8 and TRBJ2-3 gives the full variable domain: EAGVTQSPTHLIKTRGQQATLRCSPISGHTSVYWYQQALGLGLQFLLWYDEGEERNRGNFPPRFSGRQFPNYSSELNVNALELEDSALYLCASSFGQGTDTQYFGPGTRLTVL.

The V gene is TRBV29-1, the J gene TRBJ1-2; a weak D match, TRBD1 (6 bases). Trimming left V 4 bases short and J 0 bases short, with 18 bases between. There are 16 residues in the CDR3. Per the germline V gene, CDR1 is SQVTM and CDR2 is ANQGSEA. CDR3: CSVASKGGGPNYGYTF. The CDR3 region has the DNA TGCAGCGTTGCGTCCAAAGGGGGGGGACCTAACTATGGCTACACCTTC.

The chain recombines TRBV27 with TRBJ2-3; no firm D call. Germline V CDR1 and CDR2: MNHEY, SMNVEV (reference sequence). This CDR3 is built from 14 residues. Trimming stripped 7 bases from V and 4 bases from J, with 15 bases between. Here the CDR3 reads CASTHPSSADTQYF. The CDR3 coding sequence is TGTGCCAGCACCCACCCTTCCTCGGCAGATACGCAGTATTTT.

This chain connects TRBV28 to TRBJ2-3, with 7 bases aligning to TRBD1. The CDR3 loop spans 15 amino acids. After removal of 4 bases from V and 2 bases from J, the junction contained 6 bases not matched to a gene. CDR1 MDHEN and CDR2 SYDVKM come from the germline V gene. The CDR3, as DNA: TGTGCCAGCAGTTCAAGGACAGGATTCACAGATACGCAGTATTTT. Its protein is CASSSRTGFTDTQYF. The whole variable domain, remainder taken from reference TRBV28 and TRBJ2-3, is DVKVTQSSRYLVKRTGEKVFLECVQDMDHENMFWYRQDPGLGLRLIYFSYDVKMKEKGDIPEGYSVSREKKERFSLILESASTNQTSMYLCASSSRTGFTDTQYFGPGTRLTVL.

The chain carries TRBV6-1 and TRBJ1-2; D may be TRBD1 (6 bases). Germline CDR1 MNHNS, CDR2 SASEGT. Trimming took 3 bases from V and 0 from J, leaving 11 bases between them. The CDR3 sequence is 15 residues long. CDR3 region: CASSETGPANYGYTF. The CDR3 DNA reads as TGTGCCAGCAGTGAGACAGGTCCAGCTAACTATGGCTACACCTTC.

The V and J genes are TRBV2 and TRBJ1-2; the D is unclear. Per the germline V gene, CDR1 is SNHLY and CDR2 is FYNNEI. V was shortened by 3 bases and J by 6 bases, with 17 bases between the two germline ends. The CDR3 consists of 15 residues. CDR3 sequence (DNA): TGTGCCAGCAGTGATATCAACCCCCGGGATGATGGCTACACCTTC. Translating it yields CASSDINPRDDGYTF.

This clone is a singleton in its sample. The chain links TRBV4-1 to TRBJ1-4; no clear D gene. Trimming shortened V by 2 bases and J by 5 bases, and 9 bases separated the two germline ends. CDR1 is MGHRA, CDR2 YSYEKL, per germline. This CDR3 region has 14 residues. CDR3 sequence reads: CASSQRTVNEKLFF. CDR3 DNA: TGCGCCAGCAGCCAAAGAACGGTAAATGAAAAACTGTTTTTT.

V and J are TRBV11-2 and TRBJ1-6, with D perhaps matching TRBD1 (5 bases). Trimming removed 0 bases at V and 5 bases at J, with 11 bases between. Germline lookup yields CDR1 SGHAT and CDR2 FQNNGV. This CDR3 has 16 residues. The CDR3 nucleotides are TGTGCCAGCAGCTTAGATCACTGGGGGGATAATTCACCCCTCCACTTT. It yields the protein CASSLDHWGDNSPLHF.

The chain has TRBV6-5 and TRBJ2-2, with D unresolved. Trimming pared 9 bases from V and 3 bases from J, leaving 8 bases between. The CDR3 is made up of 12 amino acids. CDR1 MNHEY and CDR2 SVGAGI come from the germline V gene. CDR3: CASGTYTGELFF. The CDR3 nucleotides read TGTGCCAGTGGCACCTACACCGGGGAGCTGTTTTTT.

V gene TRBV28 combines with J gene TRBJ1-6; D unclear. Germline CDR1 is MDHEN and CDR2 is SYDVKM. The CDR3 is 13 amino acids. With 2 bases removed from V and 10 bases from J, the gap between germline ends came to 9 bases. The CDR3 is CASSLPGLSPLHF. The CDR3, as DNA: TGTGCCAGCAGTTTACCAGGTTTATCACCCCTCCACTTT.

This chain joins TRBV11-3 and TRBJ2-3; 7 bases align to TRBD1. Germline V CDR1 and CDR2: SGHNT, YENEEA. V was pared by 5 bases and J by 6 bases, with 2 bases of the junction left unmatched. The CDR3 totals 12 residues. The CDR3 DNA is TGTGCCAGCAGCCTACAGGGGGATACGCAGTATTTT. Protein product: CASSLQGDTQYF.

CDR3 sequence reads: CASSLTFSAGYEQYF. CDR3 sequence (DNA): TGTGCCAGCAGTTTGACCTTTTCCGCGGGTTACGAGCAGTACTTC. The chain joins TRBV27 to TRBJ2-7, with a possible D match to TRBD2 (5 bases). The CDR3 runs to 15 residues. Per the germline V gene, CDR1 is MNHEY and CDR2 is SMNVEV (reference sequence). Between the trimmed V and J ends, which lost 3 bases and 4 bases, there was a span of 16 bases.

The chain carries TRBV30 and TRBJ1-6; no firm D call. The CDR3 sequence is 14 residues long. Trimming left V 2 bases short and J 8 bases short, with 13 bases between. The germline CDR1 and CDR2 sequences are GTSNPN and SVGIG (reference sequence). The CDR3 DNA reads as TGTGCCTGGAGTAGGTTAGCGGGAGATTCACCCCTCCACTTT. It yields the protein CAWSRLAGDSPLHF. Together with reference TRBV30 and TRBJ1-6, the CDR3 gives the full variable domain: SQTIHQWPATLVQPVGSPLSLECTVEGTSNPNLYWYRQAAGRGLQLLFYSVGIGQISSEVPQNLSASRPQDRQFILSSKKLLLSDSGFYLCAWSRLAGDSPLHFGNGTRLTVT.

This clone has only one observation. V and J are TRBV5-6 and TRBJ1-2; 7 bases map to TRBD1. CDR3 size: 15 residues. Germline V gives CDR1 SGHDT, CDR2 YYEEEE. With 0 bases clipped from V and 5 bases from J, the junction kept 7 bases outside the gene matches. The CDR3 reads CASSLGTGDLYGYTF. CDR3 DNA: TGTGCCAGCAGCTTGGGAACAGGGGACTTATATGGCTACACCTTC.

This clone was counted between two and nine times. The chain is built from TRBV30 and TRBJ1-1, with a possible D match to TRBD1 (5 bases). The CDR3 loop spans 12 amino acids. Trimming pared 3 bases from V and 3 bases from J, leaving 8 bases between. Per germline, CDR1 GTSNPN and CDR2 SVGIG (reference sequence). DNA for the CDR3: TGTGCCTGGAGCGGGGGGTACACTGAAGCTTTCTTT. Translation: CAWSGGYTEAFF.

The V and J genes are TRBV11-2 and TRBJ1-4; D is ambiguous. CDR3 length: 17 amino acids. V lost 1 base and J 0 bases, leaving 12 bases between the germline ends. Looked up from germline, CDR1 is SGHAT and CDR2 is FQNNGV. As DNA, the CDR3 is TGTGCCAGCAGCTTAGGCGATAGTTCCCCAACTAATGAAAAACTGTTTTTT. This sequence encodes CASSLGDSSPTNEKLFF.

The sample holds one count of this clone. The chain combines TRBV28 with TRBJ1-5, with D perhaps matching TRBD1 (6 bases). The CDR3 contains 19 residues. The V end was cut by 2 bases, the J end by 0 bases, with 20 bases between. The germline gives CDR1 MDHEN, CDR2 SYDVKM. The CDR3 nucleotides read TGTGCCAGCAGTTTAGGCCGGGGGGCTTTGGGGCATAGCAATCAGCCCCAGCATTTT. This gives the protein CASSLGRGALGHSNQPQHF.

V is TRBV10-3 and J is TRBJ2-5; TRBD2 aligns across 7 bases. CDR1 and CDR2 from the germline V gene are ENHRY and SYGVKD. The ends lost 4 bases at V and 0 bases at J; junction bases unmatched: 5. The CDR3 spans 15 residues. CDR3: CAISGRSGNQETQYF. In nucleotides, the CDR3 is TGTGCCATCAGTGGTAGGAGCGGGAACCAAGAGACCCAGTACTTC.

The chain carries TRBV9 and TRBJ1-2; possibly TRBD1 for D (5 bases). This CDR3 is built from 15 residues. Germline-derived CDR1 and CDR2 are SGDLS and YYNGEE. V was trimmed by 0 bases and J by 0 bases, leaving 9 bases between them. The CDR3 nucleotides read TGTGCCAGCAGCGTAGAAAAGGGGACTAACTATGGCTACACCTTC. It encodes CASSVEKGTNYGYTF.